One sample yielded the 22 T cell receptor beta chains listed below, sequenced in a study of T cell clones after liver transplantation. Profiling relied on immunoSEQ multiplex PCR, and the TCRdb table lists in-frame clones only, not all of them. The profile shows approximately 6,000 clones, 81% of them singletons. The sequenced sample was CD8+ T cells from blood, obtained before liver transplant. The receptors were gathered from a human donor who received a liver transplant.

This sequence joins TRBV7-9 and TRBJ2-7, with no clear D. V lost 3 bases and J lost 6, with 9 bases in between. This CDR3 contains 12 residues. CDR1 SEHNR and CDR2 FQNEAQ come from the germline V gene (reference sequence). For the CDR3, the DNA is TGTGCCAGCAGCTTGGACGAAATCGAGCAGTACTTC. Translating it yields CASSLDEIEQYF.

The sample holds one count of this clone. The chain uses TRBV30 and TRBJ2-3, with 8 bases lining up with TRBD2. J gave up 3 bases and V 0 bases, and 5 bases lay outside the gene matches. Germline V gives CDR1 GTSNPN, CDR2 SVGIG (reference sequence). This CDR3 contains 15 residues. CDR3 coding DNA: TGTGCCTGGAGTGTTGCGGGGGGCCGGACAGATACGCAGTATTTT. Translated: CAWSVAGGRTDTQYF.

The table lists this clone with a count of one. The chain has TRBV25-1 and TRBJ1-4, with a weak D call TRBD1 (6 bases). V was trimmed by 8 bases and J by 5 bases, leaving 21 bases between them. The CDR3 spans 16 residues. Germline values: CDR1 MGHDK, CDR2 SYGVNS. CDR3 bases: TGTGCCAGCGCCGTATGGGGGGGCCCCAAGAATGAAAAACTGTTTTTT. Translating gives CASAVWGGPKNEKLFF.

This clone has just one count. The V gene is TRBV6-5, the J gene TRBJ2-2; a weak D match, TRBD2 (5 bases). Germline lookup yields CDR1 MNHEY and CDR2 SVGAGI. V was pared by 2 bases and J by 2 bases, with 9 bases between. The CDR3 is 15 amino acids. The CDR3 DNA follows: TGTGCCAGCAGTTACGCGGGCGCTAACACCGGGGAGCTGTTTTTT. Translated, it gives CASSYAGANTGELFF.

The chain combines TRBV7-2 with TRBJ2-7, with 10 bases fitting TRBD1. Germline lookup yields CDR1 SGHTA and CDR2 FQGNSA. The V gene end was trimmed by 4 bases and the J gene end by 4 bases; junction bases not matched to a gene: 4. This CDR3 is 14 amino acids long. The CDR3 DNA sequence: TGTGCCAGCAGCTCCGGGACAGGGGTTTACGAGCAGTACTTC. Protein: CASSSGTGVYEQYF.

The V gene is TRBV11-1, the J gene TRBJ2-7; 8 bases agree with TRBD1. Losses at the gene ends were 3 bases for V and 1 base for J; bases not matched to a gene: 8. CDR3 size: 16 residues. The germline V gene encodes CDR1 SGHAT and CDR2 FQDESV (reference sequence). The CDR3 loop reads CASSLAGTGASYEQYF. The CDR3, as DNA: TGTGCCAGCAGCTTGGCCGGGACAGGCGCTTCCTACGAGCAGTACTTC.

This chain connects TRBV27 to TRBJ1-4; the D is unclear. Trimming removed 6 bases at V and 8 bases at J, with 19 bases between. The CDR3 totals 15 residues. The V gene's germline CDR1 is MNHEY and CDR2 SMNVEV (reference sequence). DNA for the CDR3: TGTGCCAGCAGCCCTTTCCTTAAACTGGGGGAAAAACTGTTTTTT. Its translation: CASSPFLKLGEKLFF.

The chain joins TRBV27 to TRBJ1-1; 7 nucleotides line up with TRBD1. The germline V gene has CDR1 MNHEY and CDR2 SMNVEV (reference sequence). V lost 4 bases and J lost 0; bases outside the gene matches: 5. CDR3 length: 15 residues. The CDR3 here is CASSSKTGMNTEAFF. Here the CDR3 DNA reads TGTGCCAGCAGTTCCAAGACAGGGATGAACACTGAAGCTTTCTTT.

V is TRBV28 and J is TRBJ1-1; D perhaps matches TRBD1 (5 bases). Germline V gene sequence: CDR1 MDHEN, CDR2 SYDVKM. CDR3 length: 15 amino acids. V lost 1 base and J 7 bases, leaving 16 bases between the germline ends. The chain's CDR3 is CASSLFTGGEDEAFF. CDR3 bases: TGTGCCAGCAGTTTATTCACCGGGGGGGAGGATGAAGCTTTCTTT.

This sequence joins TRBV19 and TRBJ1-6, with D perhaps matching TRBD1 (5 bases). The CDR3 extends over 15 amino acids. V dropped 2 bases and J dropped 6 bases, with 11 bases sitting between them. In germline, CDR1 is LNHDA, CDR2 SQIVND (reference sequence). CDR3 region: CASSILITGNSPLHF. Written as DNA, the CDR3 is TGTGCCAGTAGTATACTGATCACAGGTAATTCACCCCTCCACTTT.

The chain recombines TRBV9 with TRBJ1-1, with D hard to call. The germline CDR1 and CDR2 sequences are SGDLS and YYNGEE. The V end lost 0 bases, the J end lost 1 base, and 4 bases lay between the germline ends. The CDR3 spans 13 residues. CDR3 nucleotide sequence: TGTGCCAGCAGCGTAGGGGCGAACACTGAAGCTTTCTTT. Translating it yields CASSVGANTEAFF.

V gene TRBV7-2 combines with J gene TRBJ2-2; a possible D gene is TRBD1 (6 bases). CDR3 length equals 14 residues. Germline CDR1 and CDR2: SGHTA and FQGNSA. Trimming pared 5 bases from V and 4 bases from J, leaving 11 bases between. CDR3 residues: CASSIRDTTGELFF. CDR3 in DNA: TGTGCCAGCAGCATCCGGGACACCACCGGGGAGCTGTTTTTT.

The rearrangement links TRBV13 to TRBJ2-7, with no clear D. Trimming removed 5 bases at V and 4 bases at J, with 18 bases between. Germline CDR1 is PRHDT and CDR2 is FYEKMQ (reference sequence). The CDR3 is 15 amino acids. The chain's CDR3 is CASSTTSVGGYEQYF. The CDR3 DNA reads TGTGCCAGCAGCACTACATCGGTCGGTGGGTACGAGCAGTACTTC.

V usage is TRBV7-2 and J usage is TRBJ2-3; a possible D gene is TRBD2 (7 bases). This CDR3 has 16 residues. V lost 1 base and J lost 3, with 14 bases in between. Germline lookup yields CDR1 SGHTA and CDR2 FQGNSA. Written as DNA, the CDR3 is TGTGCCAGCAGCTTAGTGGCGGGGGCGGTGACAGATACGCAGTATTTT. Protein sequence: CASSLVAGAVTDTQYF.

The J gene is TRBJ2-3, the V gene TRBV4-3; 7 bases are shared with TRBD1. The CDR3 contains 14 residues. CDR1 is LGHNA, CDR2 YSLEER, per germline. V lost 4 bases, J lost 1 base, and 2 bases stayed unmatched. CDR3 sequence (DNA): TGCGCCAGCAGCCTCGGGACAGGCACAGATACGCAGTATTTT. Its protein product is CASSLGTGTDTQYF.

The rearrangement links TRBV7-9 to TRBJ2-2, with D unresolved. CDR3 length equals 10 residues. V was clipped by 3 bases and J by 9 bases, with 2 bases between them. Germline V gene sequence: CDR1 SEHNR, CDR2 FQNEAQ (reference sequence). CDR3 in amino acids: CASSFRELFF. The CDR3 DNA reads TGTGCCAGCAGCTTTAGGGAGCTGTTTTTT. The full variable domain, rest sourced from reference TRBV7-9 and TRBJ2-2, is DTGVSQNPRHKITKRGQNVTFRCDPISEHNRLYWYRQTLGQGPEFLTYFQNEAQLEKSRLLSDRFSAERPKGSFSTLEIQRTEQGDSAMYLCASSFRELFFGEGSRLTVL.

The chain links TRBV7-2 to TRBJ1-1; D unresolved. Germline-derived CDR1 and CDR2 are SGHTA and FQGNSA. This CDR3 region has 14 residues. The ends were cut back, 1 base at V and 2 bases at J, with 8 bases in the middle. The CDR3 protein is CASSLVVLNTEAFF. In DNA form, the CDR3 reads TGTGCCAGCAGCTTAGTAGTACTAAACACTGAAGCTTTCTTT. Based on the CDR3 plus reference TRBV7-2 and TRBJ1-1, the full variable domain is GAGVSQSPSNKVTEKGKDVELRCDPISGHTALYWYRQSLGQGLEFLIYFQGNSAPDKSGLPSDRFSAERTGGSVSTLTIQRTQQEDSAVYLCASSLVVLNTEAFFGQGTRLTVV.

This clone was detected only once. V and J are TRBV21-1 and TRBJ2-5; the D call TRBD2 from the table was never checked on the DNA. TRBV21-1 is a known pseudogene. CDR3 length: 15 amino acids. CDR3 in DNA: TGTGCCAGCAGCATCCTGATGGAGAATACGAAGACCCAGTACTTC. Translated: CASSILMENTKTQYF.

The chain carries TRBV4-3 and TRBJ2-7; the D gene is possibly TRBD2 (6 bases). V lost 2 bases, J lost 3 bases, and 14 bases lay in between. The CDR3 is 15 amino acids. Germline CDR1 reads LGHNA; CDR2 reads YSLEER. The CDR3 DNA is TGCGCCAGCAGCCAACAAGCAAGGGGAGGCTACGAGCAGTACTTC. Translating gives CASSQQARGGYEQYF.

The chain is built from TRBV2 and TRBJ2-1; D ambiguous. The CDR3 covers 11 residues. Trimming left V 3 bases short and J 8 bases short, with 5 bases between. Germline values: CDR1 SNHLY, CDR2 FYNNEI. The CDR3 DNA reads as TGTGCCAGCAGTGAGGCCGATGAGCAGTTCTTC. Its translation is CASSEADEQFF.

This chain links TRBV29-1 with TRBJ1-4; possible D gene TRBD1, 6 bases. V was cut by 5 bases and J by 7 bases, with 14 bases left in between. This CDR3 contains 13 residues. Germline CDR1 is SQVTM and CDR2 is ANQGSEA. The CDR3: CSVSQGVSEKLFF. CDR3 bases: TGCAGCGTTTCACAGGGAGTGAGTGAAAAACTGTTTTTT.

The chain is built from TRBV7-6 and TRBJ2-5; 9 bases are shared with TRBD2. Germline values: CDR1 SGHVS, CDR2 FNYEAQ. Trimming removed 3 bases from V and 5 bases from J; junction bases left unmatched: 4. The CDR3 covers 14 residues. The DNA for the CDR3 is TGTGCCAGCAGCTTGGCGGGGGGGCCGGAGACCCAGTACTTC. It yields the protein CASSLAGGPETQYF.